A single sample is the source of the 3 T cell receptor beta chains below, sequenced in a study of human T cells and chemical hapten exposure. TCRdb passed the RACE reads through MiXCR, listing each CDR3 protein once. The sample lists 100,000 to 150,000 distinct CDR3 sequences; over 9% were seen once. Time point meaning: patch test 3, about 24 weeks after DPC sensitization. Treatment reported: therapeutic diphenylcyclopropenone sensitization with weekly scalp DPC. Sequenced here: whole blood, sampled in connection with sensitization to the hapten diphenylcyclopropenone (DPC). These receptors were obtained from a woman aged 45-59 years with alopecia areata. Some clones in this sample may be carry-over from other donors' samples.

The chain employs TRBV29-1 and TRBJ2-5; 7 bases match TRBD2. The CDR3 has 16 amino acids. Germline V lookup: CDR1 SQVTM, CDR2 ANQGSEA. V lost 3 bases to trimming and J lost 3 bases; unmatched junction nucleotides: 13. The CDR3 DNA is TGCAGCGTTGATACGCGGGAGTGGGTGACTGAAGAGACCCAGTACTTC. Protein sequence: CSVDTREWVTEETQYF.

The table lists this clonotype with a few counts. V and J are TRBV20-1 and TRBJ1-1; D is unresolved. In germline, CDR1 is DFQATT, CDR2 SNEGSKA (reference sequence). The CDR3 runs to 12 residues. V was trimmed by 8 bases and J by 1 base, leaving 11 bases between them. In DNA form, the CDR3 reads TGCAGTCTAATGTATGAGAACACTGAAGCTTTCTTT. Translating it yields CSLMYENTEAFF.

The V and J genes are TRBV3-1 and TRBJ1-1; 7 bases match TRBD1. CDR1 is LGHDT and CDR2 is YNNKEL in the germline V gene (reference sequence). This CDR3 region has 14 residues. J lost 4 bases, V lost 2 bases, and 4 bases had no gene match. CDR3 amino acids: CASSQTGESTEAFF. Here the CDR3 DNA reads TGTGCCAGCAGCCAAACAGGGGAGAGCACTGAAGCTTTCTTT.